One and the same sample provided the 12 T cell receptor beta chains below, sequenced in a study of blood T cell repertoires in COVID-19. Profiling relied on immunoSEQ multiplex PCR, and the TCRdb table lists in-frame clones only, not all of them. Of around 31,000 clones in the sample, 85% to 90% are singletons; the top ten hold roughly a tenth. Sequences were obtained from peripheral blood. Receptor source: a man in his sixties with acute or convalescent COVID-19.

The chain uses TRBV5-5 and TRBJ1-2; D may be TRBD1 (6 bases). V shed 0 bases and J shed 0 bases, with 12 bases lying between them. Germline V CDR1 and CDR2: SGHKS, YYEKEE (reference sequence). This CDR3 has 16 amino acids. This chain's CDR3 is CASSLGPRGANYGYTF. The CDR3 DNA follows: TGTGCCAGCAGCTTGGGCCCCAGGGGAGCTAACTATGGCTACACCTTC.

V is TRBV12-3 or TRBV12-4 and J is TRBJ1-1, with TRBD1 as a possible D gene (5 bases). The CDR3 consists of 11 residues. The germline V and J ends were trimmed by 7 bases and 5 bases, with 8 bases remaining between them. The CDR3 bases are TGTGCCAGCATCAGGGTTACTGAAGCTTTCTTT. This gives the protein CASIRVTEAFF.

The gene calls are TRBV11-2 and TRBJ2-3; D is ambiguous. Per germline, CDR1 SGHAT and CDR2 FQNNGV. V was cut by 2 bases and J by 0 bases, with 12 bases left in between. The CDR3 contains 16 residues. The CDR3 region has the DNA TGTGCCAGCAGCTTAAATACGTGGGCAAGCACAGATACGCAGTATTTT. Its protein product is CASSLNTWASTDTQYF.

The chain combines TRBV4-2 with TRBJ1-2; no reliable D call. The V and J ends lost 0 bases and 4 bases respectively, with 24 bases between them. CDR1 is LGHNA, CDR2 YNFKEQ, per germline. CDR3 size: 19 residues. CDR3: CASSQDRVEDGYPLYGYTF. The DNA for the CDR3 is TGTGCCAGCAGCCAAGATAGGGTGGAGGATGGCTACCCACTCTATGGCTACACCTTC.

The J gene is TRBJ1-1, the V gene TRBV15; 7 bases match TRBD1. This CDR3 spans 16 amino acids. The V gene's germline CDR1 is LNHNV and CDR2 YYDKDF (reference sequence). V trimming: 1 base; J trimming: 4 bases; junction bases outside the gene matches: 9. CDR3 nucleotides: TGTGCCACCAGCAGAGTGGGGACAGCTTGGGTCACTGAAGCTTTCTTT. Protein: CATSRVGTAWVTEAFF. The whole variable domain, filled in from reference TRBV15 and TRBJ1-1, reads DAMVIQNPRYQVTQFGKPVTLSCSQTLNHNVMYWYQQKSSQAPKLLFHYYDKDFNNEADTPDNFQSRRPNTSFCFLDIRSPGLGDTAMYLCATSRVGTAWVTEAFFGQGTRLTVV.

The V call is TRBV27, the J call TRBJ1-2; TRBD1 matches at 12 bases. Germline CDR1 reads MNHEY; CDR2 reads SMNVEV (reference sequence). The CDR3 consists of 15 residues. The V gene end was trimmed by 4 bases and the J gene end by 3 bases; junction bases not matched to a gene: 3. The CDR3 region is CASSSGTGGDYGYTF. The DNA for the CDR3 is TGTGCCAGCAGTTCGGGGACAGGGGGCGACTATGGCTACACCTTC.

The CDR3, as DNA: TGTGCCAGCAGTCATTCGACAGGGGTCTTCGGCTACACCTTC. Protein: CASSHSTGVFGYTF. The chain links TRBV25-1 to TRBJ1-2; 8 nucleotides line up with TRBD1. The CDR3 is 14 amino acids. Germline V gene sequence: CDR1 MGHDK, CDR2 SYGVNS. V lost 5 bases, J lost 8 bases, and 10 bases stayed unmatched.

The chain recombines TRBV10-1 with TRBJ2-2; the D gene is possibly TRBD1 (6 bases). This CDR3 is built from 13 residues. Trimming took 8 bases from V and 6 from J, leaving 13 bases between them. Germline V gene lookup returns CDR1 WNHNN and CDR2 SYGVQD (reference sequence). The CDR3 loop reads CASQKGGAGELFF. CDR3 in DNA: TGCGCCAGCCAGAAAGGGGGAGCCGGGGAGCTGTTTTTT.

The rearrangement links TRBV10-2 to TRBJ1-1; D possibly corresponds to TRBD1 (6 bases). There are 13 residues in the CDR3. Germline lookup yields CDR1 WSHSY and CDR2 SAAADI. V dropped 6 bases and J dropped 4 bases, with 12 bases sitting between them. DNA for the CDR3: TGCGCCAGCAGGGATCGGGGGGCCACTGAAGCTTTCTTT. Amino acids: CASRDRGATEAFF.

The V and J genes are TRBV11-2 and TRBJ2-7; 9 bases map to TRBD1. The V and J ends lost 3 bases and 1 base, in that order; junction bases with no gene match: 7. From germline, CDR1 is SGHAT and CDR2 FQNNGV. The CDR3 extends over 16 amino acids. The CDR3 sequence: CASSFRTGGVSYEQYF. The CDR3 DNA follows: TGTGCCAGCAGCTTTCGAACAGGGGGCGTTTCCTACGAGCAGTACTTC.

V and J are TRBV3-1 (or the pseudogene TRBV3-2) and TRBJ1-2, with TRBD1 matching over 8 bases. The germline CDR1 and CDR2 sequences are LGHDT and YNNKEL (reference sequence). This CDR3 contains 14 residues. V trimming: 6 bases; J trimming: 4 bases; junction bases outside the gene matches: 7. CDR3 in DNA: TGTGCCAGCAGACCCGGACAGGGTACCTATGGCTACACCTTC. Translation gives CASRPGQGTYGYTF.

This chain joins TRBV10-2 and TRBJ2-3; D is perhaps TRBD1 (6 bases). The V and J ends lost 2 bases and 2 bases respectively, with 11 bases between them. Per the germline V gene, CDR1 is WSHSY and CDR2 is SAAADI. The CDR3 runs to 15 residues. In nucleotides, the CDR3 is TGCGCCAGCAGTGAGGACAGGTATATCACAGATACGCAGTATTTT. This translates into CASSEDRYITDTQYF.